This is a list of T cell receptor beta chains from one sample in a study of T cell changes during pregnancy in multiple sclerosis. The data were produced by immunoSEQ multiplex PCR, yet TCRdb's version contains in-frame clones alone and is incomplete. The sample carries approximately 69,000 clones, roughly 94% recorded once. Sequences were derived from peripheral blood, sampled in the third trimester of pregnancy. The source is a female donor with multiple sclerosis, enrolled in a pregnancy study. CDR3s include the opening cysteine and the closing phenylalanine or tryptophan. The D gene is left open where the match is weak. The size field is filled for only some rows; it gives once, few, many or a size class.

cdr3_length j_call d_call v_call clone_size cdr3_aa cdr3_nt
16 TRBJ1-2 - TRBV19 - CASSPWTVQYNYGYTF TGTGCCAGTAGTCCCTGGACAGTTCAATATAACTATGGCTACACCTTC
11 TRBJ2-3 - TRBV20-1 - CSASLADTQYF TGCAGTGCTAGCTTAGCAGATACGCAGTATTTT
14 TRBJ2-3 TRBD2 TRBV29-1 - CSVGRRGGTDTQYF TGCAGCGTTGGGCGGCGGGGGGGCACAGATACGCAGTATTTT
15 TRBJ1-4 - TRBV6-6 - CASSTYSATNEKLFF TGTGCCAGCAGTACCTACAGTGCAACTAATGAAAAACTGTTTTTT
13 TRBJ1-2 - TRBV30 - CAWSVGGADGYTF TGTGCCTGGAGTGTAGGGGGGGCGGATGGCTACACCTTC
13 TRBJ2-1 - TRBV27 - CASSSLQYNEQFF TGTGCCAGCAGCTCTCTTCAGTACAATGAGCAGTTCTTC
17 TRBJ2-5 TRBD2 TRBV13 few CASSSSTSGGRGETQYF TGTGCCAGCAGCTCTTCCACTAGCGGGGGGAGGGGAGAGACCCAGTACTTC
15 TRBJ1-6 TRBD1 TRBV4-3 - CASSTRDSYLSPLHF TGCGCCAGCAGCACCCGGGACAGTTACCTTTCACCCCTCCACTTT
15 TRBJ2-3 TRBD2 TRBV5-6 once CASSLSGEITDTQYF TGTGCCAGCAGCTTAAGCGGGGAGATCACAGATACGCAGTATTTT
15 TRBJ1-6 TRBD1 TRBV2 - CASSVNRGRDSPLHF TGTGCCAGCAGCGTAAACAGGGGGAGGGATTCACCCCTCCACTTT
19 TRBJ2-3 TRBD2 TRBV7-2 - CASSLRRASGGALADTQYF TGTGCCAGCAGCTTAAGGAGGGCTAGCGGGGGGGCCTTGGCAGATACGCAGTATTTT
15 TRBJ1-2 TRBD1 TRBV4-2 - CASSQPGTGVLGYTF TGTGCCAGCAGCCAACCCGGGACAGGGGTTCTTGGCTACACCTTC
14 TRBJ2-3 - TRBV7-2 once CASSLYRVTDTQYF TGTGCCAGCAGCTTATACAGGGTCACAGATACGCAGTATTTT
15 TRBJ2-1 - TRBV5-1 - CASSTGGNTYNEQFF TGCGCCAGCAGCACCGGGGGAAATACCTACAATGAGCAGTTCTTC
11 TRBJ2-2 - TRBV2 - CASSATGELFF TGTGCCAGCAGTGCGACCGGGGAGCTGTTTTTT
16 TRBJ2-5 - TRBV15 once CATSRGGAGATETQYF TGTGCCACCAGCAGAGGTGGGGCGGGGGCCACAGAGACCCAGTACTTC
17 TRBJ2-1 TRBD1 TRBV19 - CASSTPIWTGVNNEQFF TGTGCCAGTAGTACGCCCATTTGGACAGGGGTAAACAATGAGCAGTTCTTC
16 TRBJ1-1 - TRBV12-5 - CASAPLEGGVGTEAFF TGTGCTAGTGCCCCGCTGGAGGGGGGGGTGGGCACTGAAGCTTTCTTT
15 TRBJ1-2 TRBD1 TRBV12-5 - CASGLLMTGWGGYTF TGTGCTAGTGGTTTGTTGATGACAGGGTGGGGTGGCTACACCTTC
14 TRBJ2-3 - TRBV6-6 - CASRPGQFTDTQYF TGTGCCAGCCGACCCGGACAGTTCACAGATACGCAGTATTTT
11 TRBJ2-1 - TRBV6-6 - CASSYSKRVFF TGTGCCAGCAGTTACTCGAAAAGAGTGTTCTTC
14 TRBJ1-1 - TRBV19 - CASSIPVRGTEAFF TGTGCCAGTAGTATCCCCGTCAGGGGCACTGAAGCTTTCTTT
15 TRBJ2-1 TRBD2 TRBV6-4 - CASSDRGGWNNEQFF TGTGCCAGCAGTGACCGGGGGGGATGGAACAATGAGCAGTTCTTC
15 TRBJ1-3 - TRBV9 - CASSAPLGRGNTIYF TGTGCCAGCAGCGCCCCCTTAGGGAGAGGAAACACCATATATTTT
14 TRBJ2-1 TRBD1 TRBV11-1 - CASSFPGQTNEQFF TGTGCCAGCAGCTTCCCGGGACAGACCAATGAGCAGTTCTTC
14 TRBJ2-7 TRBD1 TRBV6-5 - CASSPGTGHYEQYF TGTGCCAGCAGCCCTGGGACAGGCCACTACGAGCAGTACTTC
15 TRBJ2-7 TRBD1 TRBV27 - CASLSRDRGTYEQYF TGTGCCAGCCTAAGCCGGGACAGGGGTACCTACGAGCAGTACTTC
12 TRBJ2-7 - TRBV6-6 - CASGVRVYEQYF TGTGCCAGCGGCGTCAGGGTCTACGAGCAGTACTTC
17 TRBJ2-3 TRBD1 TRBV2 - CASSRWAHRGDTDTQYF TGTGCCAGCAGCCGTTGGGCCCACAGGGGCGATACGGATACGCAGTATTTT
17 TRBJ1-4 TRBD1 TRBV7-9 - CASSTGTGGLVNEKLFF TGTGCCAGCAGCACCGGGACAGGGGGTCTGGTTAATGAAAAACTGTTTTTT
15 TRBJ2-5 TRBD1 TRBV19 - CASSEGQGARETQYF TGTGCCAGTAGCGAGGGACAGGGGGCGCGGGAGACCCAGTACTTC
15 TRBJ1-2 - TRBV11-2 once CASSLGDTGFYGYTF TGTGCCAGCAGCTTAGGGGACACCGGTTTCTATGGCTACACCTTC
14 TRBJ2-1 TRBD1 TRBV30 few CACNDRGSYNEQFF TGTGCCTGTAACGACAGGGGATCCTACAATGAGCAGTTCTTC
18 TRBJ2-5 TRBD2 TRBV4-2 - CASSQDASGGLLQATQYF TGTGCCAGCAGCCAAGATGCTAGCGGGGGCCTCCTCCAAGCGACCCAGTACTTC
13 TRBJ2-7 TRBD1 TRBV15 - CATSGTASYEQYF TGTGCCACCAGCGGGACAGCCTCCTACGAGCAGTACTTC
13 TRBJ1-4 - TRBV19 - CASSQATNEKLFF TGTGCCAGTAGCCAGGCAACTAATGAAAAACTGTTTTTT
12 TRBJ2-7 - TRBV15 - CATSRDDRPRYF TGTGCCACCAGCAGAGACGACAGACCGCGGTACTTC